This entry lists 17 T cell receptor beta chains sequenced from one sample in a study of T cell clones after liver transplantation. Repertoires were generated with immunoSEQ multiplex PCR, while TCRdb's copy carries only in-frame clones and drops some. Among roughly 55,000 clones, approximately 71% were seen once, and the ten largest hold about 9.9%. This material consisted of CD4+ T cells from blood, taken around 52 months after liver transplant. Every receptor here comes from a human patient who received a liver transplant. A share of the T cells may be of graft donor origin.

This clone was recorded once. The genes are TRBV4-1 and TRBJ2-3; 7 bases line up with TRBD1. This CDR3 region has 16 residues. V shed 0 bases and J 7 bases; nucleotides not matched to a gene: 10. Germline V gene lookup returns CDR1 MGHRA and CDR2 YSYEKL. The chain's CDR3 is CASSQEVTTGIYTQYF. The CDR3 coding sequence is TGCGCCAGCAGCCAAGAAGTGACGACAGGGATATATACGCAGTATTTT.

The CDR3 spells CASSSLSGGTDTQYF. As DNA, the CDR3 is TGTGCCAGCAGCTCCCTTAGCGGGGGCACAGATACGCAGTATTTT. This chain links TRBV7-3 with TRBJ2-3, with 8 positions matching TRBD2. The CDR3 length is 15 residues. CDR1 is SGHTA, CDR2 FQGTGA, per germline. Losses at the gene ends were 4 bases for V and 1 base for J; bases not matched to a gene: 4.

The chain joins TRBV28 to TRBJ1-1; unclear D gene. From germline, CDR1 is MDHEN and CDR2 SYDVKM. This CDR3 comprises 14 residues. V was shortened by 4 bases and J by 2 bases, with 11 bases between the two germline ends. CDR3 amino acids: CASSSRRYNTEAFF. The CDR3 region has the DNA TGTGCCAGCAGTTCTCGTAGGTACAACACTGAAGCTTTCTTT.

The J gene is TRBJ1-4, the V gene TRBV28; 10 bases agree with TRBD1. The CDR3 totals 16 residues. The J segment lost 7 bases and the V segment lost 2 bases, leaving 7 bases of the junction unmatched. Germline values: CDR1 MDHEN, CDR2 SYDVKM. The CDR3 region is CASSLGGDRGTEKLFF. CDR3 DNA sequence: TGTGCCAGCAGTTTAGGGGGGGACAGGGGTACTGAAAAACTGTTTTTT.

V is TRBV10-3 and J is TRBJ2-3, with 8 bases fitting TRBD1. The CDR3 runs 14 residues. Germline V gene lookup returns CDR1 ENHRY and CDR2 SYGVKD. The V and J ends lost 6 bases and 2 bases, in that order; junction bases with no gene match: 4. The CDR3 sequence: CAIRGQGPTDTQYF. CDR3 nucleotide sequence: TGTGCCATCAGAGGACAGGGTCCCACAGATACGCAGTATTTT.

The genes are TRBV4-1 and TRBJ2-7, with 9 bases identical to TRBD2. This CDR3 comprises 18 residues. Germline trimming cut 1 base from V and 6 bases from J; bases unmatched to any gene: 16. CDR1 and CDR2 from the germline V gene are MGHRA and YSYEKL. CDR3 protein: CASSQGGKASGDFCEQYF. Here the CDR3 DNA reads TGCGCCAGCAGCCAAGGGGGGAAGGCTAGCGGGGACTTTTGCGAGCAGTACTTC.

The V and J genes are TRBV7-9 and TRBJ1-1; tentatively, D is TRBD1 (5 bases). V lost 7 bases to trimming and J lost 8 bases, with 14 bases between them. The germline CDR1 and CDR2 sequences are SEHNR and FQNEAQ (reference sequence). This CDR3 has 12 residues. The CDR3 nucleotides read TGTGCCAGCACCTCTACAGGACGGGAAGCTTTCTTT. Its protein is CASTSTGREAFF.

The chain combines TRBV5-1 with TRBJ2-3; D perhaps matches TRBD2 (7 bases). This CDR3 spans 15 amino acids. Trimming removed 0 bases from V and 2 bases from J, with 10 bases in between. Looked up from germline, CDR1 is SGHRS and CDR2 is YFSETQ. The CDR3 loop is CASSLGGGSTDTQYF. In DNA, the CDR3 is TGCGCCAGCAGCTTGGGCGGGGGCTCCACAGATACGCAGTATTTT.

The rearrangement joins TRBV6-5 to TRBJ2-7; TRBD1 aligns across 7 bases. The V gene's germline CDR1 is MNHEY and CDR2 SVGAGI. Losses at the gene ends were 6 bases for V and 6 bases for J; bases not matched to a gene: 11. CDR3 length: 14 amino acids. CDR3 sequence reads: CASRTNPTGIEQYF. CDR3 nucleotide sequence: TGTGCCAGCAGAACTAACCCGACAGGGATCGAGCAGTACTTC.

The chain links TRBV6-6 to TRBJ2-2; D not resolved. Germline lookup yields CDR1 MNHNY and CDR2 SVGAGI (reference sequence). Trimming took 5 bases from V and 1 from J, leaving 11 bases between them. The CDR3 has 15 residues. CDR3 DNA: TGTGCCAGCAGTCACCTCCGACGGAACACCGGGGAGCTGTTTTTT. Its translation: CASSHLRRNTGELFF.

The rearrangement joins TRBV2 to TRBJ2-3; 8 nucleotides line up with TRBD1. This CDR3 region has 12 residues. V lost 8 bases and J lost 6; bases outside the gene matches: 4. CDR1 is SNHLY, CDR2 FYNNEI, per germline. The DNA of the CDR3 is TGTGCCAGCGCAGGGGGCGGGGATACGCAGTATTTT. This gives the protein CASAGGGDTQYF.

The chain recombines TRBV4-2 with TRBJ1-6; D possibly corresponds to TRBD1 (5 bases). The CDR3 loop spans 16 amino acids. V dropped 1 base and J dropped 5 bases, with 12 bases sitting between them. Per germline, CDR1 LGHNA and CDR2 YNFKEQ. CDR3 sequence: CASSQVPDNNNSPLHF. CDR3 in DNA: TGTGCCAGCAGCCAAGTCCCGGACAACAATAATTCACCCCTCCACTTT.

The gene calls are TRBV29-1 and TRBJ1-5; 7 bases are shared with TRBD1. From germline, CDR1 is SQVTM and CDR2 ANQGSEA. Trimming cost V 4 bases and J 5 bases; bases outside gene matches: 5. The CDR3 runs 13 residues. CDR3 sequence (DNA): TGCAGCGTTGTAGGCCAGGGGGATCAGCCCCAGCATTTT. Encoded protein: CSVVGQGDQPQHF.

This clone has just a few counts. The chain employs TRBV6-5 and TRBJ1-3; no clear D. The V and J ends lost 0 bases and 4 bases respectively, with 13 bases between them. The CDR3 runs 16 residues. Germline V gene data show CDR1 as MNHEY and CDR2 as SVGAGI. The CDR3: CASSYSIPERGNTIYF. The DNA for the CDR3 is TGTGCCAGCAGTTACTCGATACCGGAAAGGGGAAACACCATATATTTT.

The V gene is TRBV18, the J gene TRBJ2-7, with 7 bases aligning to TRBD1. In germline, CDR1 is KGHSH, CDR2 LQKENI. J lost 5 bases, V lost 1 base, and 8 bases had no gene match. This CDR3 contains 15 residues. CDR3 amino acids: CASSPRSGGGDEQYF. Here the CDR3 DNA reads TGTGCCAGCTCACCACGTTCAGGGGGTGGCGACGAGCAGTACTTC.

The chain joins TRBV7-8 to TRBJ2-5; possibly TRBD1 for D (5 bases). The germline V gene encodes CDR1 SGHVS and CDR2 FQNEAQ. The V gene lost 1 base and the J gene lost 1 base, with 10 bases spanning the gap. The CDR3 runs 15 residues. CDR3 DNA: TGTGCCAGCAGCTTAGACCAGGGTCGCCAAGAGACCCAGTACTTC. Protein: CASSLDQGRQETQYF.

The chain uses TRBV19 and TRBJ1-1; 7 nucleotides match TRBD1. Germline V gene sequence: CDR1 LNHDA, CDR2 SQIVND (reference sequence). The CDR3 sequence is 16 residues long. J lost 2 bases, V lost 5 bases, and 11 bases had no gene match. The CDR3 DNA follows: TGTGCCAGTAGTCTCTACCAAGGGACAGCTAACACTGAAGCTTTCTTT. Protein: CASSLYQGTANTEAFF.